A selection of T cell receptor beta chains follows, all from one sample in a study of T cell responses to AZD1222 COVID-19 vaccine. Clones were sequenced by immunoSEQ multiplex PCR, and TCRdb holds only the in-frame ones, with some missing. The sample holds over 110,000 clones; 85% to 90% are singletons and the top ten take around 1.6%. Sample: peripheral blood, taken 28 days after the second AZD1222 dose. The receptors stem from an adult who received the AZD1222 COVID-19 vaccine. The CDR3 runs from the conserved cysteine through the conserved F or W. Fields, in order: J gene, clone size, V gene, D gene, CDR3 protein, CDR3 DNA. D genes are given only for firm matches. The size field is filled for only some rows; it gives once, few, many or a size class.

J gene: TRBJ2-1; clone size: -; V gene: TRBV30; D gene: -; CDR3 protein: CAAPRGGARNEQFF; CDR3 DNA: TGTGCCGCCCCAAGGGGGGGGGCACGGAATGAGCAGTTCTTC
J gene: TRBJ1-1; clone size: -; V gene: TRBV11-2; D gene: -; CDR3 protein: CASSPRGNTEAFF; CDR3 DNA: TGTGCCAGCAGCCCTCGGGGGAACACTGAAGCTTTCTTT
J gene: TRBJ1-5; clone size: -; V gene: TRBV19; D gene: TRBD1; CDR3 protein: CASSFSTGTGSRQPQHF; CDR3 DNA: TGTGCCAGTAGTTTTTCAACCGGGACAGGGTCCCGGCAGCCCCAGCATTTT
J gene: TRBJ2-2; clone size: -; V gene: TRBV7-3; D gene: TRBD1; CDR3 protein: CASSYRQGLNQTGELFF; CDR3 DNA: TGTGCCAGCAGCTACCGACAGGGCCTGAATCAAACCGGGGAGCTGTTTTTT
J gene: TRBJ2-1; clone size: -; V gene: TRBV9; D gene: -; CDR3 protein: CASSVGLIQGYNEQFF; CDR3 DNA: TGTGCCAGCAGCGTGGGGCTTATCCAAGGGTACAATGAGCAGTTCTTC
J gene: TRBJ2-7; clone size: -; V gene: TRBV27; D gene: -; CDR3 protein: CASSQLLTGTISHEQYF; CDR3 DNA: TGTGCCAGCAGTCAACTTCTCACCGGGACAATTTCTCACGAGCAGTACTTC
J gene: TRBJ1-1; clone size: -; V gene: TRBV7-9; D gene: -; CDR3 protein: CASSFSIGMNTEAFF; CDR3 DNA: TGTGCCAGCAGCTTTAGTATAGGGATGAACACTGAAGCTTTCTTT
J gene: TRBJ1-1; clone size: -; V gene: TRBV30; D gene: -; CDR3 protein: CAWASGWGNTEAFF; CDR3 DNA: TGTGCCTGGGCTTCGGGTTGGGGGAACACTGAAGCTTTCTTT
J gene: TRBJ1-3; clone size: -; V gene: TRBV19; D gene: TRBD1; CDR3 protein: CASRRTTGGDSGNTIYF; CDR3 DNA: TGTGCCAGTAGGCGAACTACAGGGGGAGACTCTGGAAACACCATATATTTT
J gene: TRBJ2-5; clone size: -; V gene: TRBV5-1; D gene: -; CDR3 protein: CASSPAGGPETQYF; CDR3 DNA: TGCGCCAGCAGCCCCGCTGGCGGGCCGGAGACCCAGTACTTC
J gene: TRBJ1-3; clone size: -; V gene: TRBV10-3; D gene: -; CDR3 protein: CATTDSGGGNTIYF; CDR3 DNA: TGTGCCACTACCGACAGCGGCGGGGGAAACACCATATATTTT
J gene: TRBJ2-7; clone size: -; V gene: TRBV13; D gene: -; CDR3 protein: CASSFSYEQYF; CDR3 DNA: TGTGCCAGCAGCTTTTCCTACGAGCAGTACTTC
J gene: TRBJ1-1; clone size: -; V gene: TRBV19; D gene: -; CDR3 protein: CASSVKTGMNTEAFF; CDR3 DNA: TGTGCCAGTAGTGTCAAAACAGGGATGAACACTGAAGCTTTCTTT
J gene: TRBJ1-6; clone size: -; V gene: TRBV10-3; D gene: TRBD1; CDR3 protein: CAIRITGEPNSPLHF; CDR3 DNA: TGTGCCATAAGAATTACAGGGGAGCCTAATTCACCCCTCCACTTT
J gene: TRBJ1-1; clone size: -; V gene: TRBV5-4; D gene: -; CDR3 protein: CASSLGSPSMNTEAFF; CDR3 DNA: TGTGCCAGCAGCTTGGGCAGTCCGTCAATGAACACTGAAGCTTTCTTT
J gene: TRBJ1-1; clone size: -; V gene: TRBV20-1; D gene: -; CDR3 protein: CSASRGTEAFF; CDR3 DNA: TGCAGTGCTTCTAGGGGGACTGAAGCTTTCTTT
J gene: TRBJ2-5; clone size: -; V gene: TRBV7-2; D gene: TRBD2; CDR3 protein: CASSPGLAGWGETQYF; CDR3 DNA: TGTGCCAGCAGCCCCGGGTTAGCGGGGTGGGGGGAGACCCAGTACTTC
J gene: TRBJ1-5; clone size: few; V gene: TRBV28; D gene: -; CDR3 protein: CASSSLGTNSNQPQHF; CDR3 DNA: TGTGCCAGCAGTTCCCTTGGGACAAATAGCAATCAGCCCCAGCATTTT
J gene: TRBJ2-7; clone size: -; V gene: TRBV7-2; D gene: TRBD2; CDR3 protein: CASSLSAGTPQQYF; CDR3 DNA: TGTGCCAGCAGCTTGTCAGCGGGAACGCCGCAGCAGTACTTC
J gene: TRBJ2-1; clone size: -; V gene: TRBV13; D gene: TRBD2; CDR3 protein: CASSLGGLAPRQFF; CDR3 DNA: TGTGCCAGCAGCTTAGGGGGACTAGCTCCTCGGCAGTTCTTC
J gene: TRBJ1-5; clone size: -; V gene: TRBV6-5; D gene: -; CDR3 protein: CASRPRQGSNQPQHF; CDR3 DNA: TGTGCCAGCAGACCCCGACAAGGTAGCAATCAGCCCCAGCATTTT
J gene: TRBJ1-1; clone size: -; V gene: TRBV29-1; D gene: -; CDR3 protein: CSVEMVGGTEAFF; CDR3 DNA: TGCAGCGTTGAGATGGTCGGGGGGACTGAAGCTTTCTTT
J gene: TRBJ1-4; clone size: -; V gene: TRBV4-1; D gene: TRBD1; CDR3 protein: CASSQGGTGGDEKLFF; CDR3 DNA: TGCGCCAGCAGCCAAGGTGGGACAGGGGGCGATGAAAAACTGTTTTTT
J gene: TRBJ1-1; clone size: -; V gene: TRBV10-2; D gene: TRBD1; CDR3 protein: CASSRDRVANTEAFF; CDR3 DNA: TGCGCCAGCAGTCGGGACAGGGTAGCAAACACTGAAGCTTTCTTT
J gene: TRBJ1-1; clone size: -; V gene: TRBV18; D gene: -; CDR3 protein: CASSPLLNTEAFF; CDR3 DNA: TGTGCCAGCTCACCATTACTGAACACTGAAGCTTTCTTT
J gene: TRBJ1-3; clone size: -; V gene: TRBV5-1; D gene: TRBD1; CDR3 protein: CASSLTGDRNTIYF; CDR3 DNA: TGCGCCAGCAGCTTGACAGGGGATCGAAACACCATATATTTT
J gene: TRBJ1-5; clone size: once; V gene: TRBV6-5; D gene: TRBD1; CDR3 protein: CASTDRARQPQHF; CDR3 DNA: TGTGCCAGCACCGACAGGGCCAGACAGCCCCAGCATTTT
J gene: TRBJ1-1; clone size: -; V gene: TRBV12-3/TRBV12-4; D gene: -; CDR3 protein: CASSLTGKAFF; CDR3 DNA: TGTGCCAGCAGCCTGACAGGCAAAGCTTTCTTT
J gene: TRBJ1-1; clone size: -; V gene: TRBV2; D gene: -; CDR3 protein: CASSEEVNTEAFF; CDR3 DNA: TGTGCCAGCAGTGAGGAAGTGAACACTGAAGCTTTCTTT
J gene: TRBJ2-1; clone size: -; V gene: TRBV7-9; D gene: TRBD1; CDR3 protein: CASSWTGFPYNEQFF; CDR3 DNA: TGTGCCAGCAGCTGGACAGGGTTCCCTTACAATGAGCAGTTCTTC
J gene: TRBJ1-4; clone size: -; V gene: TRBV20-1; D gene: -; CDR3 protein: CSASEDSVNEKLFF; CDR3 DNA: TGCAGTGCTAGTGAGGACAGCGTTAATGAAAAACTGTTTTTT
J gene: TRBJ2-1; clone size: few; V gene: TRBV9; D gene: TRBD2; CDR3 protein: CASSRAGGGSYNEQFF; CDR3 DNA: TGTGCCAGCAGCCGGGCGGGCGGGGGGAGTTACAATGAGCAGTTCTTC
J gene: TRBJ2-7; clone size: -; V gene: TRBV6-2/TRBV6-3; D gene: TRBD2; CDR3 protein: CASSYSRGTSLVNEQYF; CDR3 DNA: TGTGCCAGCAGTTACTCGAGGGGGACTAGCCTAGTGAACGAGCAGTACTTC
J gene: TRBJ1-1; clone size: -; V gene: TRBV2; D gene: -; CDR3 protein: CASSDGAGTEAFF; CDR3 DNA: TGTGCCAGCAGTGATGGGGCAGGCACTGAAGCTTTCTTT
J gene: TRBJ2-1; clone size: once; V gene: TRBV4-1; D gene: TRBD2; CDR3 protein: CASSLGLAGGSNEQFF; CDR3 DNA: TGCGCCAGCAGCCTGGGACTAGCGGGAGGGAGCAATGAGCAGTTCTTC
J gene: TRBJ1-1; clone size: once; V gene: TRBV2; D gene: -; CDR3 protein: CASSEGGSTEAFF; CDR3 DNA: TGTGCCAGCAGTGAAGGGGGTAGCACTGAAGCTTTCTTT
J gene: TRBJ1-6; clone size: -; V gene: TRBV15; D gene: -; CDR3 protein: CATSRAYNSPLHF; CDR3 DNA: TGTGCCACCAGCAGAGCGTATAATTCACCCCTCCACTTT
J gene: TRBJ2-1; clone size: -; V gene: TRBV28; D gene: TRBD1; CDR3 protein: CASRSSGTGSNEQFF; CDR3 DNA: TGTGCCAGCAGAAGCTCGGGGACAGGGTCTAATGAGCAGTTCTTC
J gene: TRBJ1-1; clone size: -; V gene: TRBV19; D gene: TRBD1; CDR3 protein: CASSKAGGVTEAFF; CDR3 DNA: TGTGCCAGTAGTAAGGCAGGGGGTGTTACTGAAGCTTTCTTT
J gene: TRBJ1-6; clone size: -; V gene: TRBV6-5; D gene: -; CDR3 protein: CATRGNSPLHF; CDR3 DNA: TGTGCCACTCGGGGGAATTCACCCCTCCACTTT
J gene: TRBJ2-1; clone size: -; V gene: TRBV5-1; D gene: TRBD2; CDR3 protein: CASSSRTSGFYNEQFF; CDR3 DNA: TGCGCCAGCAGCTCAAGGACTAGCGGATTCTACAATGAGCAGTTCTTC
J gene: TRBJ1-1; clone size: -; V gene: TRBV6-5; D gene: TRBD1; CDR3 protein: CASSYSGTGPLF; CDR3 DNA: TGTGCCAGCAGTTATTCCGGGACAGGTCCTCTTTTT
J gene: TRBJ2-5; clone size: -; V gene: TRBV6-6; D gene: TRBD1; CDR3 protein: CASSLTTGTGQETQYF; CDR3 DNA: TGTGCCAGCAGTTTAACCACCGGGACAGGGCAAGAGACCCAGTACTTC
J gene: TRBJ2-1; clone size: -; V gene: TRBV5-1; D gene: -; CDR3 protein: CASSSGADLSSYNEQFF; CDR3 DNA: TGCGCCAGCAGCTCAGGGGCTGATTTGAGCTCCTACAATGAGCAGTTCTTC
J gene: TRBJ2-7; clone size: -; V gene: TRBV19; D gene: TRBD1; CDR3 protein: CASSSGTGGYEQYF; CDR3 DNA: TGTGCCAGTAGTTCCGGGACAGGGGGCTACGAGCAGTACTTC
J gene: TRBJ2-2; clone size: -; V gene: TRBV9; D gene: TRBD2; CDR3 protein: CASSVAGGPSGELFF; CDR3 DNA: TGTGCCAGCAGCGTAGCGGGAGGGCCGAGCGGGGAGCTGTTTTTT
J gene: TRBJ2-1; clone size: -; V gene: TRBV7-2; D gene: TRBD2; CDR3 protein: CASSVSGSVSYNEQFF; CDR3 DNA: TGTGCCAGCAGCGTAAGCGGGAGCGTTTCCTACAATGAGCAGTTCTTC
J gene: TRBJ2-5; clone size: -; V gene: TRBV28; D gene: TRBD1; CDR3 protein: CASSQTGLETQYF; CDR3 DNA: TGTGCCAGCAGCCAGACAGGGCTAGAGACCCAGTACTTC
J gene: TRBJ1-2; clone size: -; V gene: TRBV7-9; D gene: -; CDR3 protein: CASSFDSGYTF; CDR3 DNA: TGTGCCAGCAGCTTTGACAGTGGCTACACCTTC
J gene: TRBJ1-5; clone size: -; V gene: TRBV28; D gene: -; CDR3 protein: CASTLGGGRNQPQHF; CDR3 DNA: TGTGCCAGCACCCTTGGGGGGGGACGCAATCAGCCCCAGCATTTT